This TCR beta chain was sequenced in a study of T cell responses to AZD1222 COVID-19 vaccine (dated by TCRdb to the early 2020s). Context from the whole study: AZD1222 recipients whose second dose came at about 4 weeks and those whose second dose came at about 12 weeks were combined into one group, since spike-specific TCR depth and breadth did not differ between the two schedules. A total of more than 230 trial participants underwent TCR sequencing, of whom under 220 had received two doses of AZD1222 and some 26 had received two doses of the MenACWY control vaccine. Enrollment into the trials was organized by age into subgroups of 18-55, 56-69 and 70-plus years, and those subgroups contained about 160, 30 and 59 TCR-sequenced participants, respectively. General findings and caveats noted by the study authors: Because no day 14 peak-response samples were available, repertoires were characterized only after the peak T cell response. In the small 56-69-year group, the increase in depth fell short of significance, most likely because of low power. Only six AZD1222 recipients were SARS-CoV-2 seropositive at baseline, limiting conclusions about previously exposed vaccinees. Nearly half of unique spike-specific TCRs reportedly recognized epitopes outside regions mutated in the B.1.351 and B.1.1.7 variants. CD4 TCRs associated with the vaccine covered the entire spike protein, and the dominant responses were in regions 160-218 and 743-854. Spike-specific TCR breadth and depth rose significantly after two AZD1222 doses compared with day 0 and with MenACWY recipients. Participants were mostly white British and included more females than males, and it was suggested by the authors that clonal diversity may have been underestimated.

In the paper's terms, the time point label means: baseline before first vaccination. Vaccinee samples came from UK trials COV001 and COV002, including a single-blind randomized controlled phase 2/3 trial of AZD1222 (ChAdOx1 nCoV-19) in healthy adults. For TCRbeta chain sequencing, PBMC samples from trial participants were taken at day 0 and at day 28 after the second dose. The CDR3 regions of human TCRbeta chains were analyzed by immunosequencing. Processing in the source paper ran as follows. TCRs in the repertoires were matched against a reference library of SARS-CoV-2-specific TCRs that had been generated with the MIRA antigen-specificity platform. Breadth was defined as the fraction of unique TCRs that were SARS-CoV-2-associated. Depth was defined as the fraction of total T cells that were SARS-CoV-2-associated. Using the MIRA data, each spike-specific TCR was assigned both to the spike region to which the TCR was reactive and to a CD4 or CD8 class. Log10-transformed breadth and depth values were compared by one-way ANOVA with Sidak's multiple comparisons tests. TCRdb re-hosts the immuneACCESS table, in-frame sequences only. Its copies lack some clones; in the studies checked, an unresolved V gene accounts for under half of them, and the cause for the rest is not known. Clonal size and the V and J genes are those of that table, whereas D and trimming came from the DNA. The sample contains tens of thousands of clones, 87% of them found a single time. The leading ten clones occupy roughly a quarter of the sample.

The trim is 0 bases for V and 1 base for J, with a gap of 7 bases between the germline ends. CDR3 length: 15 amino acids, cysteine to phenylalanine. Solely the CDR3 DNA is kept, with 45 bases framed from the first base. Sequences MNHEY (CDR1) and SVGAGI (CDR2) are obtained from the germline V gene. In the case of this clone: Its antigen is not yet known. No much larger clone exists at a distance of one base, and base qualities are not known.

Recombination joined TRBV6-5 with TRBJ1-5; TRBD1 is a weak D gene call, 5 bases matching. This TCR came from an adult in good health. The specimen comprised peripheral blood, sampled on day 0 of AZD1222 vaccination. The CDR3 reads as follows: CASSYSRGSNQPQHF. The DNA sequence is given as TGTGCCAGCAGTTACTCGAGGGGAAGCAATCAGCCCCAGCATTTT.